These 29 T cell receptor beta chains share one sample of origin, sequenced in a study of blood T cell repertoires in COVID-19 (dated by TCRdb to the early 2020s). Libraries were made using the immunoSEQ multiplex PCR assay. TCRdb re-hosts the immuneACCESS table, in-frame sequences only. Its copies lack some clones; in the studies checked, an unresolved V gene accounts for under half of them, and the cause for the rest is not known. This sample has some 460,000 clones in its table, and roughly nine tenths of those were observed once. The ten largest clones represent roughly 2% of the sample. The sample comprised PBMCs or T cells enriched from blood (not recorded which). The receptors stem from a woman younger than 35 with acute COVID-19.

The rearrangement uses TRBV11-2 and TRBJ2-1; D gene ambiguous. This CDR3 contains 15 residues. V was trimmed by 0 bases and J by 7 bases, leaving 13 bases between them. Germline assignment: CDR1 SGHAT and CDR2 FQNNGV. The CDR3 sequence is CASSLDPGPGNEQFF. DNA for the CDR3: TGTGCCAGCAGCTTAGATCCTGGTCCCGGTAATGAGCAGTTCTTC.

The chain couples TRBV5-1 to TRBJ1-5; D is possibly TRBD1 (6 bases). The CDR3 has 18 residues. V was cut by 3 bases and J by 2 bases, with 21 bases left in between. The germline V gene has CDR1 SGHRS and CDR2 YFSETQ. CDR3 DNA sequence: TGCGCCAGCAGCTCACAGCCACAGACAGGATATGGCAATCAGCCCCAGCATTTT. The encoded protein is CASSSQPQTGYGNQPQHF.

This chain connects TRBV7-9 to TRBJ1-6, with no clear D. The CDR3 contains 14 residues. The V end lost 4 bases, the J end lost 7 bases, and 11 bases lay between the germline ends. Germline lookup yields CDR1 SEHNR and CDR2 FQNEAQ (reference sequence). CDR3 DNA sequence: TGTGCCAGCAGCTACGATACAGTGAATTCACCCCTCCACTTT. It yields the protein CASSYDTVNSPLHF. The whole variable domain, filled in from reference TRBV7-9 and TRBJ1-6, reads DTGVSQNPRHKITKRGQNVTFRCDPISEHNRLYWYRQTLGQGPEFLTYFQNEAQLEKSRLLSDRFSAERPKGSFSTLEIQRTEQGDSAMYLCASSYDTVNSPLHFGNGTRLTVT.

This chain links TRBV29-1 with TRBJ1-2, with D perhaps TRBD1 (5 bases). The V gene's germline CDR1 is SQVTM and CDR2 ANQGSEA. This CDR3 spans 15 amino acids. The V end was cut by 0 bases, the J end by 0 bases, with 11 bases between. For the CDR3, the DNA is TGCAGCGTTGAAGACATAGGGGTAGCTAACTATGGCTACACCTTC. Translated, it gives CSVEDIGVANYGYTF.

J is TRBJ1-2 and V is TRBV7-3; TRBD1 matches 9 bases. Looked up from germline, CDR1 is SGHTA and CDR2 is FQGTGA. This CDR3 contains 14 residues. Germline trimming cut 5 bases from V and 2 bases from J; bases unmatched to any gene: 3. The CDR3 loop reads CASSPDRGNYGYTF. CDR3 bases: TGTGCCAGCAGCCCTGACAGGGGGAACTATGGCTACACCTTC.

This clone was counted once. This CDR3 is CASSAWDRAEDTQYF. The CDR3 region has the DNA TGTGCCAGCAGTGCATGGGACAGGGCGGAGGATACGCAGTATTTT. The V call is TRBV2, the J call TRBJ2-3; 9 bases fit TRBD1. The CDR3 extends over 15 amino acids. CDR1 and CDR2 (germline): SNHLY, FYNNEI. V was clipped by 4 bases and J by 6 bases; unmatched bases: 8.

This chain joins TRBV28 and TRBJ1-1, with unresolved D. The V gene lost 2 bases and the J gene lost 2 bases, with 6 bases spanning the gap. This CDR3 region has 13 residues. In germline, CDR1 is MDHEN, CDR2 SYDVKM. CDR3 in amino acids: CASSLTENTEAFF. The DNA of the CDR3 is TGTGCCAGCAGTTTAACAGAAAACACTGAAGCTTTCTTT.

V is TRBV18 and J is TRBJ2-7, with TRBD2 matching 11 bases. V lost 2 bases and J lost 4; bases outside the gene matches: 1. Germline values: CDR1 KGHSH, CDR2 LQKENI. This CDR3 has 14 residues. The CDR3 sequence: CASSPRLAGYEQYF. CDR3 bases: TGTGCCAGCTCACCAAGACTAGCGGGATACGAGCAGTACTTC.

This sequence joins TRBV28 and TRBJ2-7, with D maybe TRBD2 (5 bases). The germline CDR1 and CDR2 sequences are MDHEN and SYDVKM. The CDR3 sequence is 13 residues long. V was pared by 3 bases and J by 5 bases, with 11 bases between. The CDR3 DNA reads TGTGCCAGCAGTTTGTTGGGAGTGGACGAGCAGTACTTC. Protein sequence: CASSLLGVDEQYF.

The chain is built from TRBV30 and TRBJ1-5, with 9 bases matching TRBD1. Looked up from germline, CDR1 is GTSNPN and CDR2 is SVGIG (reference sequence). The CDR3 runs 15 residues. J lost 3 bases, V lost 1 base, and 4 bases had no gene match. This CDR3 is CAWSGGTGYNQPQHF. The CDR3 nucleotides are TGTGCCTGGAGTGGGGGGACAGGGTACAATCAGCCCCAGCATTTT.

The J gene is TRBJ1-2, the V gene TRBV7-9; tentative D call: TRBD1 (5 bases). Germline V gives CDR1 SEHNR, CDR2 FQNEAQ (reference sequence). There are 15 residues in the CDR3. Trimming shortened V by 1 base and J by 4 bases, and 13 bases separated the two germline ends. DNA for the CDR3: TGTGCCAGCAGCTTAGGTTGGCAGGGCGGCTATGGCTACACCTTC. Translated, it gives CASSLGWQGGYGYTF.

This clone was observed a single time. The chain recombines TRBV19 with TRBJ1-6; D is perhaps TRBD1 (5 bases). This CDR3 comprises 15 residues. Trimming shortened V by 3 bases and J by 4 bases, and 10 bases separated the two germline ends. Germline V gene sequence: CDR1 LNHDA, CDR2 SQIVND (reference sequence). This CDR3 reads CASSIGQVYNSPLHF. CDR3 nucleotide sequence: TGTGCCAGTAGTATCGGACAAGTTTATAATTCACCCCTCCACTTT.

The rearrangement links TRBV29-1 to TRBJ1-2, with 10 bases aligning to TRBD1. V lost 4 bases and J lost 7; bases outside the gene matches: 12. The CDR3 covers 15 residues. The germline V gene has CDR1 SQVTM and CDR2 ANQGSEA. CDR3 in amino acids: CSVVETGTGVFGYTF. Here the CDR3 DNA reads TGCAGCGTTGTGGAGACCGGGACAGGGGTTTTTGGCTACACCTTC.

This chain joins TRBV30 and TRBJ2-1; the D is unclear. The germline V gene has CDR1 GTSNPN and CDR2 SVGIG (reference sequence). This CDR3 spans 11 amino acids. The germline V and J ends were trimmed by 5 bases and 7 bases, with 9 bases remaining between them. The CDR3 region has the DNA TGTGCCTGGGTAACTTTGAATGAGCAGTTCTTC. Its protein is CAWVTLNEQFF.

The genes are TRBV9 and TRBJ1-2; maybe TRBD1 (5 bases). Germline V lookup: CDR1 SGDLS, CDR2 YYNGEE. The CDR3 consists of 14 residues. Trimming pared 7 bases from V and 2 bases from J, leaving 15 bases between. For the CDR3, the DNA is TGTGCCAGCGGGTCAGGGTGGGCCAACTATGGCTACACCTTC. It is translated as CASGSGWANYGYTF.

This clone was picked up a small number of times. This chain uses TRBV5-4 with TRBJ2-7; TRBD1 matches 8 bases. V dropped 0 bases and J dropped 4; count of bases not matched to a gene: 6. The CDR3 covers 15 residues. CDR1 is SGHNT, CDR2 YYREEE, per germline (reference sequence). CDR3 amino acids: CASSLAGTGGYEQYF. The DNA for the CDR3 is TGTGCCAGCAGCTTGGCGGGGACAGGAGGTTACGAGCAGTACTTC. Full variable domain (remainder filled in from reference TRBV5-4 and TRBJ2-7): ETGVTQSPTHLIKTRGQQVTLRCSSQSGHNTVSWYQQALGQGPQFIFQYYREEENGRGNFPPRFSGLQFPNYSSELNVNALELDDSALYLCASSLAGTGGYEQYFGPGTRLTVT.

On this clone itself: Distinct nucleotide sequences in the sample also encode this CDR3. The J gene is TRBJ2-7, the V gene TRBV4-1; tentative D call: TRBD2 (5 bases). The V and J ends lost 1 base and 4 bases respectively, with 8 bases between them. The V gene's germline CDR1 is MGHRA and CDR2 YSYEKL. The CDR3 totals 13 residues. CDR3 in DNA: TGCGCCAGCAGCCAAGCACGGGGTTACGAGCAGTACTTC. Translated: CASSQARGYEQYF.

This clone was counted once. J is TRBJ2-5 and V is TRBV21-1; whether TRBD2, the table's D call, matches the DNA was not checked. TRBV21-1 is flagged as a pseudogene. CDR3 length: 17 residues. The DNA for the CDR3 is TGTGCCAGCAGCAAAGCTTACCGGTTCACTAACCAAGAGACCCAGTACTTC. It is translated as CASSKAYRFTNQETQYF.

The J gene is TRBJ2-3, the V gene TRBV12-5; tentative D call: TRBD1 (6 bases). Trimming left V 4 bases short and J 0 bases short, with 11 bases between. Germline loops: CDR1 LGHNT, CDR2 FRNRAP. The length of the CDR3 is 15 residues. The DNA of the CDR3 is TGTGCTAGTGGTTCCGGACAGTCAAGCACAGATACGCAGTATTTT. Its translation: CASGSGQSSTDTQYF.

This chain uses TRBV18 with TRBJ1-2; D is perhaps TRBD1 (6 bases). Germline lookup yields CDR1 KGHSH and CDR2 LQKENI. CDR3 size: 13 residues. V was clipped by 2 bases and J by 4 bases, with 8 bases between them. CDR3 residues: CASSPGQIYGYTF. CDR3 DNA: TGTGCCAGCTCACCAGGACAGATCTATGGCTACACCTTC. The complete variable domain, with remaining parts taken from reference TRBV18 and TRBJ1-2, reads NAGVMQNPRHLVRRRGQEARLRCSPMKGHSHVYWYRQLPEEGLKFMVYLQKENIIDESGMPKERFSAEFPKEGPSILRIQQVVRGDSAAYFCASSPGQIYGYTFGSGTRLTVV.

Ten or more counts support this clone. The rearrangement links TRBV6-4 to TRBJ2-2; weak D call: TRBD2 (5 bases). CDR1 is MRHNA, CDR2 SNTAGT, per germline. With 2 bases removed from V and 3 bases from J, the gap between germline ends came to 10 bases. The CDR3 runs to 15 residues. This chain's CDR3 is CASSDRERDTGELFF. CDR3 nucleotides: TGTGCCAGCAGTGACAGGGAGAGGGACACCGGGGAGCTGTTTTTT.

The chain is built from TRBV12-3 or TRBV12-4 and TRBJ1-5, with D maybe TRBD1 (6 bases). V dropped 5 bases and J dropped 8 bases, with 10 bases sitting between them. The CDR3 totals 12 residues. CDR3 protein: CASSLKGEPQHF. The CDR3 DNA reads TGTGCCAGCAGTCTTAAGGGGGAGCCCCAGCATTTT.

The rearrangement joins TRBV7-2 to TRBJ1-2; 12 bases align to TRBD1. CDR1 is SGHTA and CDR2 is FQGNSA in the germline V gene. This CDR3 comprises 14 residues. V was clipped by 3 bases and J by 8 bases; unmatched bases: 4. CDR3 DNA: TGTGCCAGCAGCTTGGGGACAGGGGGCGAGGGCTACACCTTC. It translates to CASSLGTGGEGYTF.

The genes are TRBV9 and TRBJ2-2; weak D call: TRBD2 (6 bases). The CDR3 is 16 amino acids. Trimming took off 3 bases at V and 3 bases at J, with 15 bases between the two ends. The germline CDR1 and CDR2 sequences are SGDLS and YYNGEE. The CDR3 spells CASSATRDFYTGELFF. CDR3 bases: TGTGCCAGCAGCGCCACCCGGGACTTTTACACCGGGGAGCTGTTTTTT.

This chain's CDR3 is CASSASSYNEQFF. The CDR3 DNA sequence: TGTGCCAGCAGTGCGAGCTCCTACAATGAGCAGTTCTTC. The genes are TRBV25-1 and TRBJ2-1; D is unresolved. This CDR3 spans 13 amino acids. Trimming removed 4 bases at V and 0 bases at J, with 4 bases between. Germline V gives CDR1 MGHDK, CDR2 SYGVNS.

CDR3 coding DNA: TGTGCCATCAGTGAAACGGGACTAGCGGGCGGATCTGGGGCCAACGTCCTGACTTTC. Translation: CAISETGLAGGSGANVLTF. The V and J genes are TRBV10-3 and TRBJ2-6; 12 nucleotides match TRBD2. The J segment lost 1 base and the V segment lost 3 bases, leaving 7 bases of the junction unmatched. The CDR3 is 19 residues long. Germline loops: CDR1 ENHRY, CDR2 SYGVKD.

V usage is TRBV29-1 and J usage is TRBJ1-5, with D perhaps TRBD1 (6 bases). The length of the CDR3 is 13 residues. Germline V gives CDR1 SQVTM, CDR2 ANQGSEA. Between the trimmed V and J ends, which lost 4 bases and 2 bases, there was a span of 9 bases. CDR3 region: CSVGPGGNQPQHF. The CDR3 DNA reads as TGCAGCGTTGGTCCAGGGGGCAATCAGCCCCAGCATTTT.

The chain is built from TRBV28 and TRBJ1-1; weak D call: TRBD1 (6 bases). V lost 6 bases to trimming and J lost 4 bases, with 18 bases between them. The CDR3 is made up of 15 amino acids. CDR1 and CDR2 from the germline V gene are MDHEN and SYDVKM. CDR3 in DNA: TGTGCCAGCAGCCCGGGGGGGGCCGATGCCACTGAAGCTTTCTTT. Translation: CASSPGGADATEAFF.

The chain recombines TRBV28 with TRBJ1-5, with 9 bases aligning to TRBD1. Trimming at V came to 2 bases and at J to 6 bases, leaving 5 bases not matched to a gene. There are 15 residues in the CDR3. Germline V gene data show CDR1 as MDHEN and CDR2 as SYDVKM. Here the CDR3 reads CASSLEGTGFQPQHF. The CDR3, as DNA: TGTGCCAGCAGTTTAGAAGGGACAGGGTTTCAGCCCCAGCATTTT.